This T cell receptor beta chain is from a study of identical twins. Study observations and caveats: For cord blood, abundant beta clonotypes had fewer insertions, unlike memory repertoires, which showed none. Out-of-frame alpha sequences shared between twins exhibited an excess of low generation probability.

Concerning this clonotype itself: Antigen specificity is unknown.

It was template switching that added a universal primer site, and there were unique molecular identifiers on the cDNA. MiXCR was run by TCRdb on the 5' RACE reads, yielding one entry per CDR3 protein. The profile shows some 710,000 distinct CDR3 sequences, roughly 6% of them singletons. The source is a man between 18 and 29 years old in good health. Material for sequencing was naive T cells sorted from blood.

The CDR3 sequence is CASSFSDLGPYEQYV. The CDR3 region has the DNA TGTGCCAGCAGCTTTTCGGACCTGGGGCCCTACGAGCAGTACGTC. This chain uses TRBV11-2 with TRBJ2-7; maybe TRBD1 (5 bases). The V and J ends lost 3 bases and 2 bases respectively, with 14 bases between them. The CDR3 is 15 amino acids. Germline V CDR1 and CDR2: SGHAT, FQNNGV.